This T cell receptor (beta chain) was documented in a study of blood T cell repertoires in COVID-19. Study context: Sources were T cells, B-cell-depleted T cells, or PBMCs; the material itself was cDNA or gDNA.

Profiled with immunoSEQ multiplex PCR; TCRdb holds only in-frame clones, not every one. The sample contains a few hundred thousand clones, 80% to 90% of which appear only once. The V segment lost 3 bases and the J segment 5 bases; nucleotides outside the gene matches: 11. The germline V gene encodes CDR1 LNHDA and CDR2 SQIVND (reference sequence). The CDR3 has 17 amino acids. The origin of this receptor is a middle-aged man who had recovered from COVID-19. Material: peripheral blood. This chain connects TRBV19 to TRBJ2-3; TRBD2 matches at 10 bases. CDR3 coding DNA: TGTGCCAGTAGTATGCCAGCTAGCGGGAGCATCGGAGATACGCAGTATTTT. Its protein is CASSMPASGSIGDTQYF.